The source of this TCR beta chain is a study of technical replicates of blood from a few donors. The protocol was immunoSEQ multiplex PCR, while the TCRdb copy is restricted to in-frame clones and leaves out a portion. In the table there are 15,000 or so clones, about 89% of which are singletons. The V and J ends lost 4 bases and 2 bases, in that order; junction bases with no gene match: 4. This CDR3 has 13 amino acids. Looked up from germline, CDR1 is SQVTM and CDR2 is ANQGSEA. What was sequenced was PBMCs. V is TRBV29-1 and J is TRBJ2-5; 7 bases match TRBD1. The source of this sequence is a human donor in good health. The CDR3 sequence: CSVAGTVQETQYF. CDR3 DNA: TGCAGCGTTGCTGGGACAGTTCAAGAGACCCAGTACTTC.